This T cell receptor beta chain was observed in a study of CD8+CD57+ T cells in acquired aplastic anemia. CDR1 and CDR2 (germline): DFQATT, SNEGSKA (reference sequence). CDR3 length equals 17 residues. Germline trimming cut 0 bases from V and 3 bases from J; bases unmatched to any gene: 11. Genomic DNA acted as the template from which TCR beta VDJ combination and CDR3 sequence profiling were carried out. TCRdb re-called the reads with MiXCR, one entry per CDR3 protein. The sample lists 75,000 to 100,000 distinct CDR3 sequences, around 62% occurring once. This clonotype was counted once. Sequenced patients had shown CD8+CD57+ cell expansion by flow cytometry. None of the patients had been given any therapy when their blood was sampled.

The rearrangement uses TRBV20-1 and TRBJ2-7; 10 bases match TRBD2. This TCR came from a human donor with aplastic anemia. Sequenced input: sorted CD4+, CD8+, or CD8+CD57+ T cells (not recorded which) from PBMCs. The CDR3 region has the DNA TGCAGTGCTAGAGATAACGGCCTAGCGGGAGTAAGCTACGAGCAGTACTTC. Its translation: CSARDNGLAGVSYEQYF.